The clone carrying this TCR beta chain was observed a few times. No antigen is known for it. A sample-barcoded 5' primer and a J-beta primer mix were used in a second PCR of about 6 to 12 cycles. Per-sample output comprised a minimum of 3 million paired-end reads containing CDR3. TCRdb called the 5' RACE reads again in MiXCR, with one record for every CDR3 protein. This table has 700,000 to 900,000 distinct CDR3 sequences, roughly 50% appearing once. Per individual sample, total RNA of at least 5.5 micrograms was extracted. This entry belongs to a study of blood T cells in healthy people across ages. Study observations and caveats: The recorded TCR beta diversity per million T cells decreased in a roughly linear manner with age. Compared with aged donors, long-lived donors showed fewer expanded clones, suggesting selection.

V was shortened by 6 bases and J by 5 bases, with 14 bases between the two germline ends. The CDR3 is 13 amino acids. Material for sequencing was blood. The gene calls are TRBV12-3 or TRBV12-4 and TRBJ2-7, with D uncertain. The clonotype originates from an elderly man in good health. The CDR3 protein is CASSPRAENEQYF. The CDR3 DNA reads as TGTGCCAGCAGCCCCCGAGCCGAAAACGAGCAGTACTTC.